This T cell receptor beta chain was identified during a study of OX40 agonist ivuxolimab in advanced cancers. For the study at large: Cancers in dose escalation were hepatocellular, melanoma, renal cell and head and neck. General study results and limits: On average, a greater number of expanded clones characterised CD8+ T cells relative to CD4+. No determination was made of the antigen specificity of the expanded peripheral T cells.

The germline gives CDR1 SGHRS, CDR2 YFSETQ. The CDR3 runs to 15 residues. Unmatched junction bases numbered 0, after V lost 1 base and J lost 0 bases. In regard to this clone: Its target is unknown.

Measured with immunoSEQ multiplex PCR; TCRdb has only the in-frame clones, and not every one. Among some 90,000 clones listed, roughly 91% were seen once. The chain couples TRBV5-1 to TRBJ1-4, with 7 bases aligning to TRBD1. Sequencing used CD4+ or CD8+ T cells sorted from blood, obtained in a trial of the OX40 agonist ivuxolimab. The receptor comes from an adult with an advanced solid tumor such as melanoma, head and neck, liver or kidney cancer. The CDR3 bases are TGCGCCAGCAGCTTGCAGGGGGCAACTAATGAAAAACTGTTTTTT. Its protein product is CASSLQGATNEKLFF.